The rows below give T cell receptor beta chains drawn from one sample of a study of blood T cell repertoires in COVID-19. Clones were read by immunoSEQ multiplex PCR, and TCRdb kept only the in-frame ones, dropping some. The sample has under 250,000 clones, about 85% seen once. Specimen: peripheral blood. These receptors all stem from a woman in her sixties who had recovered from COVID-19. Both conserved end residues are part of each CDR3. A D gene is named only where the DNA matches it firmly. Expanded clones are given a class, and other clones once, few, many or no size at all.

d_call j_call clone_size v_call cdr3_aa cdr3_nt
TRBD1 TRBJ1-1 NA TRBV9 CASSVDRGSTEAFF TGTGCCAGCAGCGTGGACAGGGGAAGTACTGAAGCTTTCTTT
NA TRBJ1-1 NA TRBV18 CASSTAGAGTEAFF TGTGCCAGCTCAACCGCAGGGGCGGGCACTGAAGCTTTCTTT
NA TRBJ1-3 NA TRBV19 CASIGHTIYF TGTGCCAGTATCGGTCACACCATATATTTT
NA TRBJ2-1 few TRBV11-2 CASSILAFNEQFF TGTGCCAGCAGCATTCTAGCTTTCAATGAGCAGTTCTTC
TRBD2 TRBJ2-7 once TRBV7-2 CASSLGLSGGAWEQYF TGTGCCAGCAGCTTGGGCTTAAGCGGGGGGGCTTGGGAGCAGTACTTC
NA TRBJ2-1 NA TRBV2 CASSGRGNEQFF TGTGCCAGCAGTGGTCGGGGCAATGAGCAGTTCTTC
TRBD1 TRBJ1-5 NA TRBV28 CASIPQGQGFAQPQHF TGTGCCAGCATTCCCCAGGGACAGGGTTTCGCTCAGCCCCAGCATTTT
TRBD1 TRBJ1-6 NA TRBV27 CASSNRGNSPLHF TGTGCCAGCAGCAACAGGGGGAATTCACCCCTCCACTTT
NA TRBJ1-5 NA TRBV2 CASSEGTNRELSPQHF TGTGCCAGCAGTGAGGGAACTAACAGGGAGCTAAGCCCCCAGCATTTT
TRBD2 TRBJ2-7 few TRBV6-2/TRBV6-3 CASSYLGLAGVSEQYF TGTGCCAGCAGTTACCTGGGACTAGCGGGGGTCTCCGAGCAGTACTTC
TRBD2 TRBJ2-2 NA TRBV9 CASSVVAGGFTGELFF TGTGCCAGCAGCGTAGTGGCGGGGGGGTTCACCGGGGAGCTGTTTTTT
NA TRBJ2-1 NA TRBV5-4 CASSPDGMRQFF TGTGCCAGCAGCCCGGACGGGATGAGGCAGTTCTTC
TRBD1 TRBJ1-3 once TRBV6-5 CASTDRGSGNTIYF TGTGCCAGCACCGACAGGGGCTCTGGAAACACCATATATTTT
NA TRBJ1-6 NA TRBV27 CASSYFPSSPLHF TGTGCCAGCAGTTACTTTCCGAGTTCACCCCTCCACTTT
NA TRBJ2-6 NA TRBV2 CASSDFSGANVLTF TGTGCCAGCAGTGACTTCTCTGGGGCCAACGTCCTGACTTTC